These 7 T cell receptor beta chains originate from one sample sequenced in a study of beta chain features in type 1 diabetes. Expressed TCRB transcripts got sequenced, as all isolated RNA was reverse transcribed. The protocol was immunoSEQ multiplex PCR, while the TCRdb copy is restricted to in-frame clones and leaves out a portion. The table records around 430,000 clones, approximately 30% of them present only once. Source material: naive CD4+ T cells from blood. These receptors originate from a man between 18 and 35 years old in good health.

V is TRBV29-1 and J is TRBJ2-7; the match to TRBD2 covers 14 bases. J lost 6 bases, V lost 6 bases, and 10 bases had no gene match. The CDR3 is made up of 15 amino acids. The V gene's germline CDR1 is SQVTM and CDR2 ANQGSEA. The CDR3 sequence is CSVLPGLAGDGEQYF. The CDR3 DNA reads TGCAGCGTGCTACCGGGACTAGCGGGAGACGGCGAGCAGTACTTC.

This clone showed up just a few times. This chain links TRBV7-2 with TRBJ1-1; D is unresolved. The CDR3 contains 12 residues. Germline CDR1 reads SGHTA; CDR2 reads FQGNSA. The ends were cut back, 3 bases at V and 0 bases at J, with 2 bases in the middle. The CDR3 loop is CASSLMNTEAFF. CDR3 nucleotides: TGTGCCAGCAGCTTGATGAACACTGAAGCTTTCTTT. Based on the CDR3 plus reference TRBV7-2 and TRBJ1-1, the full variable domain is GAGVSQSPSNKVTEKGKDVELRCDPISGHTALYWYRQSLGQGLEFLIYFQGNSAPDKSGLPSDRFSAERTGGSVSTLTIQRTQQEDSAVYLCASSLMNTEAFFGQGTRLTVV.

The gene calls are TRBV7-2 and TRBJ1-2; D possibly corresponds to TRBD1 (5 bases). The germline V gene has CDR1 SGHTA and CDR2 FQGNSA. Trimming removed 1 base from V and 6 bases from J, with 12 bases in between. The CDR3 has 14 amino acids. The CDR3 loop is CASSLEAGRNGYTF. The CDR3 DNA reads as TGTGCCAGCAGCTTAGAGGCAGGGAGGAATGGCTACACCTTC.

Written as DNA, the CDR3 is TGCGCCAGCAGCCAAGATAGGTCGGCCTATTCGGAGACCCAGTACTTC. It yields the protein CASSQDRSAYSETQYF. The chain couples TRBV4-1 to TRBJ2-5; no clear D gene. The CDR3 covers 16 residues. V dropped 0 bases and J dropped 5 bases, with 16 bases sitting between them. Germline-derived CDR1 and CDR2 are MGHRA and YSYEKL.

This clone was seen a handful of times. The chain combines TRBV7-2 with TRBJ2-7, with D tentatively TRBD2 (6 bases). Germline lookup yields CDR1 SGHTA and CDR2 FQGNSA. This CDR3 spans 12 amino acids. V dropped 5 bases and J dropped 12 bases, with 17 bases sitting between them. CDR3: CASSPFSGGMYF. CDR3 DNA: TGTGCCAGCAGCCCCTTCTCCGGGGGAATGTACTTC.

The rearrangement links TRBV27 to TRBJ2-3; the D is unclear. Trimming took off 6 bases at V and 5 bases at J, with 6 bases between the two ends. The CDR3 is 11 residues long. Per germline, CDR1 MNHEY and CDR2 SMNVEV (reference sequence). For the CDR3, the DNA is TGTGCCAGCAGGATAAGAGATACGCAGTATTTT. Amino acids: CASRIRDTQYF.

The chain is built from TRBV7-2 and TRBJ2-1; TRBD2 matches 8 bases. CDR1 is SGHTA and CDR2 is FQGNSA in the germline V gene. The length of the CDR3 is 14 residues. After removal of 0 bases from V and 6 bases from J, the junction contained 1 base not matched to a gene. Here the CDR3 reads CASSLAREVNEQFF. CDR3 DNA: TGTGCCAGCAGCTTAGCGCGGGAGGTCAATGAGCAGTTCTTC.